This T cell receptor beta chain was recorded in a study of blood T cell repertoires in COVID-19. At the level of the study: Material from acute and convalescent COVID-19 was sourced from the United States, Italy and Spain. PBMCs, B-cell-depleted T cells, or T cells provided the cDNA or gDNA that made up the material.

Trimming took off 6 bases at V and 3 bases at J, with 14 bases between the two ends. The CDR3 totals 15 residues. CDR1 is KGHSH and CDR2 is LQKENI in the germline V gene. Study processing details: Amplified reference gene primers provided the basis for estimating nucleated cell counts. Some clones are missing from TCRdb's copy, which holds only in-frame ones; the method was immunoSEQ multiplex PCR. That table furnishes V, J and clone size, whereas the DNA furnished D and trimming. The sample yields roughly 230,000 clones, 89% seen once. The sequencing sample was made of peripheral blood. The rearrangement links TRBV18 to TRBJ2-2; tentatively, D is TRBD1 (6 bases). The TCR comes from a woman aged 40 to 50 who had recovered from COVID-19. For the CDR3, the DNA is TGTGCCAGCTCCCGGACAGTGGAGGACACCGGGGAGCTGTTTTTT. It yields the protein CASSRTVEDTGELFF.